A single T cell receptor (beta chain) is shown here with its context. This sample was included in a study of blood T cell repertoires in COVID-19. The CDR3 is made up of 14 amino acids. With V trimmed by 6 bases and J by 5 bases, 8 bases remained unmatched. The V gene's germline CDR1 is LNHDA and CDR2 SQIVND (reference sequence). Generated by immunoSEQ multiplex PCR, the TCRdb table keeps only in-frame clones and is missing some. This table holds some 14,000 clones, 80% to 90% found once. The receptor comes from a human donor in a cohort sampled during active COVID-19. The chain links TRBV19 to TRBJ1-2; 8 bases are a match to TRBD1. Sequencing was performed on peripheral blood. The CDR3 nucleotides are TGTGCCAGTAGCCCAGGGGGCGCTGGTTATGGCTACACCTTC. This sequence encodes CASSPGGAGYGYTF.